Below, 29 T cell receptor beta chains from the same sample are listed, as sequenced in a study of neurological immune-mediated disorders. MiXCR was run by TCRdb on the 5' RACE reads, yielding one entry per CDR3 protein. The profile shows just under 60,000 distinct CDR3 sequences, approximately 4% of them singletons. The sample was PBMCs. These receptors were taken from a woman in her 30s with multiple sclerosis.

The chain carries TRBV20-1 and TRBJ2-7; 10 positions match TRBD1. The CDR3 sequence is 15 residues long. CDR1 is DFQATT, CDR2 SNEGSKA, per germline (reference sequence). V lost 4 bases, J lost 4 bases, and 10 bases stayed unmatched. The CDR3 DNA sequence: TGCAGTGCTACCGACCGACAGGGGGCCATGTACGAGCAGTACTTC. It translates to CSATDRQGAMYEQYF.

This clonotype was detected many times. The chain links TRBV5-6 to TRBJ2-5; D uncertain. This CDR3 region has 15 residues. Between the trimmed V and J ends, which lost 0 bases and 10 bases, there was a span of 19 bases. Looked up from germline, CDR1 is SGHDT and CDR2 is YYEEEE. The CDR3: CASSLGQSPRLSQYF. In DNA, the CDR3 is TGTGCCAGCAGCTTGGGGCAGTCCCCTCGGTTGAGCCAGTACTTC.

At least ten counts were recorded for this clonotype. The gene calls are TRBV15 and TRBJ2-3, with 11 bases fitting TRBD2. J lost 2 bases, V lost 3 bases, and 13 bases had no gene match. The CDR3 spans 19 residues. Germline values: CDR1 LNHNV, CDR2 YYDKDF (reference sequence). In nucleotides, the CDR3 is TGTGCCACCAGCAGGGGGGAGGGACTAGCGGACCGAACCACAGATACGCAGTATTTT. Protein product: CATSRGEGLADRTTDTQYF.

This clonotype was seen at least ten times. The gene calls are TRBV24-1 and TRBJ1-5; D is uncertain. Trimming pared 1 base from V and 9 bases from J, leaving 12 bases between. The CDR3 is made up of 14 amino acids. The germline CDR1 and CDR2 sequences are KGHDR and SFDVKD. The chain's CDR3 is CATSDFREIWPQHF. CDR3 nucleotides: TGTGCCACCAGTGATTTTAGGGAGATTTGGCCCCAGCATTTT.

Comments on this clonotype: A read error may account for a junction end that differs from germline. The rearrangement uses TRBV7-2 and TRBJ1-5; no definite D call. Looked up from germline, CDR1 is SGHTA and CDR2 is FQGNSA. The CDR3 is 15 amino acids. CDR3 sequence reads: CASSLFKSNGQPQNF. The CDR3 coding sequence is TGTGCCAGCAGCTTATTCAAGAGCAATGGTCAGCCCCAGAATTTT. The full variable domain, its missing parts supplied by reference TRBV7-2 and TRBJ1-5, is GAGVSQSPSNKVTEKGKDVELRCDPISGHTALYWYRQSLGQGLEFLIYFQGNSAPDKSGLPSDRFSAERTGGSVSTLTIQRTQQEDSAVYLCASSLFKSNGQPQNFGDGTRLSIL.

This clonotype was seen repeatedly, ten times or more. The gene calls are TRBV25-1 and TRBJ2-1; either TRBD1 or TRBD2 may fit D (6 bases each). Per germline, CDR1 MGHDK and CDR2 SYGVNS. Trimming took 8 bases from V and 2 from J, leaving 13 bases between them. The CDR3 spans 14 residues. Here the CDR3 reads CASSEGGTYNEQFF. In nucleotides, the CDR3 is TGTGCCAGCTCAGAGGGGGGAACCTACAATGAGCAGTTCTTC.

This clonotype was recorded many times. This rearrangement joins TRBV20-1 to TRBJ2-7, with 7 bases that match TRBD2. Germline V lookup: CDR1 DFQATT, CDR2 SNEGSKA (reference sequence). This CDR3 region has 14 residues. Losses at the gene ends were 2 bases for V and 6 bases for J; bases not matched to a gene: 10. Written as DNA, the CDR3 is TGCAGTGCTAGATTACGGAGCGGGATTCCCGAGCAGTACTTC. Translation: CSARLRSGIPEQYF.

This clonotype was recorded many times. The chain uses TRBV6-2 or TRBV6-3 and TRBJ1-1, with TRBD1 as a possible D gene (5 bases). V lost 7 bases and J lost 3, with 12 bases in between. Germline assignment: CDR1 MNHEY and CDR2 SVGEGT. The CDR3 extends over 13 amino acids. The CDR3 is CASTTRADTEAFF. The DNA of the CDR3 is TGTGCCAGCACCACCAGGGCGGACACTGAAGCTTTCTTT.

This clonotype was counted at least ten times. The CDR3 loop reads CATSDRLAGGPIFPPDTQYF. The CDR3 DNA reads as TGTGCCACCAGTGATCGACTAGCGGGAGGGCCGATCTTTCCTCCAGATACGCAGTATTTT. The chain carries TRBV24-1 and TRBJ2-3, with TRBD2 identical over 14 bases. This CDR3 contains 20 residues. CDR1 and CDR2 (germline): KGHDR, SFDVKD. V trimming: 3 bases; J trimming: 4 bases; junction bases outside the gene matches: 14.

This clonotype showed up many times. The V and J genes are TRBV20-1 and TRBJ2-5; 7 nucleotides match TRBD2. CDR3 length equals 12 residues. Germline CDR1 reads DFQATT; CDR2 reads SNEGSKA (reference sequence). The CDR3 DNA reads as TGCAGCAAGCAGCGGGGCCAAGAGACCCAGTACTTC. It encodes CSKQRGQETQYF.

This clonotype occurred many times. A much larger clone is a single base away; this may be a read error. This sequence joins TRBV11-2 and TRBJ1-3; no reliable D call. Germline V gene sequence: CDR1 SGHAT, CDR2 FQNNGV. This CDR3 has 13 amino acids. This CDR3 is CASSLEWGKTIYF. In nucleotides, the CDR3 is TGTGCCAGCAGCTTAGAGTGGGGAAAAACCATATATTTT.

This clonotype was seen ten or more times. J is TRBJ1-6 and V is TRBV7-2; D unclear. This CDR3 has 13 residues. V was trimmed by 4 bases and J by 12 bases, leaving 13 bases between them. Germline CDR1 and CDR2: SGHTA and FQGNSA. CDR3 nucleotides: TGTGCCAGCAGCTCCCAGCGGGCCGAACCCCTCCACTTT. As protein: CASSSQRAEPLHF.

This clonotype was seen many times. The DNA of the CDR3 is TGCGCCAGCAGCTACGGGACAGGTGCTTACGAGCAGTACTTC. Residues: CASSYGTGAYEQYF. V gene TRBV4-1 combines with J gene TRBJ2-7; 8 bases map to TRBD1. J lost 4 bases, V lost 5 bases, and 7 bases had no gene match. CDR3 size: 14 residues. CDR1 and CDR2 from the germline V gene are MGHRA and YSYEKL.

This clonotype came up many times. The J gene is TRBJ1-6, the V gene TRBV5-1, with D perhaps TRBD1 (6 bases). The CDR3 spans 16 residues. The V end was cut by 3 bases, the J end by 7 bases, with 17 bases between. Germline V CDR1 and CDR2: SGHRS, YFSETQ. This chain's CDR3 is CASSSTGSGINSPLHF. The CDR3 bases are TGCGCCAGCAGCTCGACAGGTTCTGGGATAAATTCACCCCTCCACTTT.

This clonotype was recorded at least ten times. The CDR3 sequence: CATSAGTGGPSGNTIYF. The DNA for the CDR3 is TGTGCCACCAGTGCCGGGACAGGCGGCCCCTCTGGAAACACCATATATTTT. The rearrangement joins TRBV24-1 to TRBJ1-3; 8 nucleotides match TRBD1. The CDR3 is 17 residues long. V trimming: 5 bases; J trimming: 0 bases; junction bases outside the gene matches: 8. Per the germline V gene, CDR1 is KGHDR and CDR2 is SFDVKD.

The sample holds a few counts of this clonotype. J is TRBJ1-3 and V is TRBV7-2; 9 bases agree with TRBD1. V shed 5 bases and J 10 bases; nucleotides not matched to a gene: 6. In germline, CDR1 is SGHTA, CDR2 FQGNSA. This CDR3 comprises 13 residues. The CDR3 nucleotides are TGTGCCAGCAGCCGGGACAGGGTTAAAACCATATATTTT. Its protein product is CASSRDRVKTIYF. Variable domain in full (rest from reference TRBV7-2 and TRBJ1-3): GAGVSQSPSNKVTEKGKDVELRCDPISGHTALYWYRQSLGQGLEFLIYFQGNSAPDKSGLPSDRFSAERTGGSVSTLTIQRTQQEDSAVYLCASSRDRVKTIYFGEGSWLTVV.

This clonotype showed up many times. The CDR3 DNA reads TGTGCCAGCAGTTTGGGCCGAGGCGTAAATCAGCCCCAGCATTTT. Translating gives CASSLGRGVNQPQHF. V gene TRBV12-3 or TRBV12-4 combines with J gene TRBJ1-5; no clear D. The CDR3 sequence is 15 residues long. Trimming left V 3 bases short and J 4 bases short, with 13 bases between.

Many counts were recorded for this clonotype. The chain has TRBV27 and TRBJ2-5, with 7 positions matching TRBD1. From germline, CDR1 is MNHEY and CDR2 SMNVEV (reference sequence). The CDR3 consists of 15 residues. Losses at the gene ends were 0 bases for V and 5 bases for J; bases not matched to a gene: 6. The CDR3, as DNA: TGTGCCAGCAGTTTATCGACAGGGACCACGGAGACCCAGTACTTC. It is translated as CASSLSTGTTETQYF.

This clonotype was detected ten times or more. CDR3 in amino acids: CASSQDLGRVHEQYF. The CDR3 DNA is TGTGCCAGCAGCCAAGATCTCGGCAGGGTGCACGAGCAGTACTTC. The gene calls are TRBV3-1 and TRBJ2-7, with a tentative D call TRBD1 (5 bases). This CDR3 is 15 amino acids long. The germline V gene has CDR1 LGHDT and CDR2 YNNKEL (reference sequence). V was shortened by 0 bases and J by 5 bases, with 14 bases between the two germline ends.

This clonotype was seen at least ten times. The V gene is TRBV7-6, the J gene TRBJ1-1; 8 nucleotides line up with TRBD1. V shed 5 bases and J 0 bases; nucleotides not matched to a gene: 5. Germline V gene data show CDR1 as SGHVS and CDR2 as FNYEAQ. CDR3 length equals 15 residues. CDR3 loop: CASSAQGGLNTEAFF. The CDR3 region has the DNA TGTGCCAGCAGCGCACAGGGGGGTCTGAACACTGAAGCTTTCTTT.

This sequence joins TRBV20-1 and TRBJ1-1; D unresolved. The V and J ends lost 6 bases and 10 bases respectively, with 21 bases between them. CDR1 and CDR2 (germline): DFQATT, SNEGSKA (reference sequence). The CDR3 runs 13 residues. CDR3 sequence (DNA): TGCAGTGCCCTCGGAGGAGCAGATTTAGGAGCTTTCTTT. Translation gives CSALGGADLGAFF.

CDR3 sequence (DNA): TGCAGTGCGGATAAGCCGGACTCAGGATCCTACGAGCAGTACTTC. Translated: CSADKPDSGSYEQYF. The rearrangement links TRBV20-1 to TRBJ2-7; D may be TRBD2 (5 bases). Germline loops: CDR1 DFQATT, CDR2 SNEGSKA (reference sequence). V lost 6 bases to trimming and J lost 1 base, with 19 bases between them. CDR3 length equals 15 residues.

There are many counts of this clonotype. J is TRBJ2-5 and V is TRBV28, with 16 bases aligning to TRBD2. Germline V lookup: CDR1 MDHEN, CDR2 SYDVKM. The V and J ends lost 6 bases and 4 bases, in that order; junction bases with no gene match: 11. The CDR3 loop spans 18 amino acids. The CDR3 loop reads CASRESGTSGRAAETQYF. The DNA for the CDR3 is TGTGCCAGCAGAGAATCCGGGACTAGCGGGAGGGCCGCAGAGACCCAGTACTTC.

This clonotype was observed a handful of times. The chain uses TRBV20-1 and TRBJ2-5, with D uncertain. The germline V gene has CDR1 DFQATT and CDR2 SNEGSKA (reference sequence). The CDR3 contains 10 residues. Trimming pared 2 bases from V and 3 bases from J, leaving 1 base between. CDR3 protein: CSARKETQYF. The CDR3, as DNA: TGCAGTGCTAGAAAAGAGACCCAGTACTTC.

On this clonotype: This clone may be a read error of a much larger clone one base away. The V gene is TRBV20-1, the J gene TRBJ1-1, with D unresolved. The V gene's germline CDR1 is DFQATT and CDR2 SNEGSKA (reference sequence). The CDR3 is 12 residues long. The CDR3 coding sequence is TGCAGTGTTAGAGGAAGAGGAGCCCAAGCTTTCTTT. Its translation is CSVRGRGAQAFF.

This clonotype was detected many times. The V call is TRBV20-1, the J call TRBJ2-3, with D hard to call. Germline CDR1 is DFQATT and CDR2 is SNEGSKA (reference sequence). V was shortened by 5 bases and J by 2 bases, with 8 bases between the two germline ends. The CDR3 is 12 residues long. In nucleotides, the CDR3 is TGCAGTGCTCCGCCCCACACAGATACGCAGTATTTT. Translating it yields CSAPPHTDTQYF.

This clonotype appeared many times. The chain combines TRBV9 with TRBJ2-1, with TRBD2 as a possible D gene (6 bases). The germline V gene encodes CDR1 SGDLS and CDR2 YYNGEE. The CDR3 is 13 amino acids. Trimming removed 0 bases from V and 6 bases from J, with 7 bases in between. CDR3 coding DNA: TGTGCCAGCAGCGTAGGGAGGGGCAATGAGCAGTTCTTC. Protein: CASSVGRGNEQFF.

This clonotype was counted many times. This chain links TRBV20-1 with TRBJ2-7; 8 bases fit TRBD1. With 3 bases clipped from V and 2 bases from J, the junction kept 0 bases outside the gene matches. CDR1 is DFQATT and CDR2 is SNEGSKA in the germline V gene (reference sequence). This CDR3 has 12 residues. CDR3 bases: TGCAGTGCTAGGGACAGGGCCTACGAGCAGTACTTC. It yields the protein CSARDRAYEQYF.

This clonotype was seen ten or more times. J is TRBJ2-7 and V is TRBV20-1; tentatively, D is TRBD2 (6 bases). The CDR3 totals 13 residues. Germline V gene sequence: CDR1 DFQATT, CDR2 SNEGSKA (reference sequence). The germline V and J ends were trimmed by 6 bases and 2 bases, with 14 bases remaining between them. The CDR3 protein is CSALEGRTYEQYF. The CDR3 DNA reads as TGCAGTGCCCTGGAAGGGAGGACCTACGAGCAGTACTTC.